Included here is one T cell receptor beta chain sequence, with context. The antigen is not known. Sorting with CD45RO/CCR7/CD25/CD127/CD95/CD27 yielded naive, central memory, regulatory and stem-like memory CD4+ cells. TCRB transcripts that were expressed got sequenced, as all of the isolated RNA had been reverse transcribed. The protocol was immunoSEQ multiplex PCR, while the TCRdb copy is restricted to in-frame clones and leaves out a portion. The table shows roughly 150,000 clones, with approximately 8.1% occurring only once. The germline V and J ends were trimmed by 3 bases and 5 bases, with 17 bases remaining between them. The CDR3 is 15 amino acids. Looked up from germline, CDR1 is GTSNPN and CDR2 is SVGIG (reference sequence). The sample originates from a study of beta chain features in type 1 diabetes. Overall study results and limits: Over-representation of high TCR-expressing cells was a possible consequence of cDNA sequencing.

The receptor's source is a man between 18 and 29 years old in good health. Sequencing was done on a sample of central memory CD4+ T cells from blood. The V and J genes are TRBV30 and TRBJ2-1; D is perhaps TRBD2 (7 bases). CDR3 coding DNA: TGTGCCTGGAGAAAACTTAGGGGGGGGAACAATGAGCAGTTCTTC. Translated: CAWRKLRGGNNEQFF.